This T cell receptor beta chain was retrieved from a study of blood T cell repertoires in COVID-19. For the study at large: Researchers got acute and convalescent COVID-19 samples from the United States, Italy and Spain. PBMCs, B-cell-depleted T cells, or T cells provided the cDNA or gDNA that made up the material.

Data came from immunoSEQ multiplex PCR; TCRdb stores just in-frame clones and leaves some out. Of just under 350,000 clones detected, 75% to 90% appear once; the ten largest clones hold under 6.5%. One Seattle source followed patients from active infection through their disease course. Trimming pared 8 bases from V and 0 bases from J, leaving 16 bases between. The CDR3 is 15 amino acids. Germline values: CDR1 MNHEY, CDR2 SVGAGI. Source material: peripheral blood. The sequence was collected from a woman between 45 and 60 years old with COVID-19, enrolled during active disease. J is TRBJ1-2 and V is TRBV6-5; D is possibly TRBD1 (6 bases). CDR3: CASYLAGAANYGYTF. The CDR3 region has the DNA TGTGCCAGCTACCTTGCGGGGGCGGCTAACTATGGCTACACCTTC.